The 26 T cell receptor beta chains reported below all come from one sample, sequenced in a study of blood T cell repertoires in COVID-19 (dated by TCRdb to 2020 to 2021). The protocol used for the library was the immunoSEQ multiplex PCR assay. The immuneACCESS repertoire file appears here via TCRdb, limited to in-frame rearrangements. These files lack a portion of the clones; in checked studies, under half of the deficit traces to unresolved V genes, and the cause of the others is not known. The sample data list about 76,000 clones, and around 88% of these were observed just once. Over 15% of the sample goes to the ten largest clones. The sample comprised peripheral blood. The receptors stem from a human donor in a cohort sampled during active COVID-19.

This chain uses TRBV14 with TRBJ2-7; 7 positions match TRBD1. V shed 0 bases and J 3 bases; nucleotides not matched to a gene: 5. The CDR3 runs to 15 residues. Germline V gene data show CDR1 as SGHDN and CDR2 as FVKESK. The DNA of the CDR3 is TGTGCCAGCAGCCAAGAAACAGGGGTCTTCTACGAGCAGTACTTC. Its protein is CASSQETGVFYEQYF.

DNA of the CDR3: TGTGCCAGCAGTTTTTCGCGCTCTGGGGCCAACGTCCTGACTTTC. It translates to CASSFSRSGANVLTF. The chain recombines TRBV28 with TRBJ2-6; no clear D. V was shortened by 3 bases and J by 0 bases, with 6 bases between the two germline ends. This CDR3 spans 15 amino acids. CDR1 and CDR2 from the germline V gene are MDHEN and SYDVKM. Supplemented by reference TRBV28 and TRBJ2-6, the full variable domain reads DVKVTQSSRYLVKRTGEKVFLECVQDMDHENMFWYRQDPGLGLRLIYFSYDVKMKEKGDIPEGYSVSREKKERFSLILESASTNQTSMYLCASSFSRSGANVLTFGAGSRLTVL.

The chain couples TRBV7-2 to TRBJ2-5; perhaps TRBD2 as D (5 bases). Germline V gives CDR1 SGHTA, CDR2 FQGNSA. V dropped 1 base and J dropped 4 bases, with 7 bases sitting between them. The CDR3 has 13 residues. CDR3 sequence (DNA): TGTGCCAGCAGCTTAGGGAGGAGAGAGACCCAGTACTTC. Amino acids: CASSLGRRETQYF.

The genes are TRBV11-2 and TRBJ2-1; unclear D gene. Germline V CDR1 and CDR2: SGHAT, FQNNGV. V lost 5 bases and J 1 base, leaving 6 bases between the germline ends. The CDR3 consists of 13 residues. The CDR3 DNA reads as TGTGCCAGCAGCCAGACTTCCTACAATGAGCAGTTCTTC. Translated, it gives CASSQTSYNEQFF.

This chain joins TRBV6-2 or TRBV6-3 and TRBJ2-7, with 9 bases aligning to TRBD1. The CDR3 runs to 15 residues. Germline trimming cut 4 bases from V and 0 bases from J; bases unmatched to any gene: 4. The germline gives CDR1 MNHEY, CDR2 SVGEGT. The CDR3 nucleotides are TGTGCCAGCAGTTTCGGACAGGGGATCTCCTACGAGCAGTACTTC. Translation: CASSFGQGISYEQYF.

V gene TRBV9 combines with J gene TRBJ2-7; 8 bases are shared with TRBD2. Germline CDR1 and CDR2: SGDLS and YYNGEE. This CDR3 region has 15 residues. V trimming: 0 bases; J trimming: 2 bases; junction bases outside the gene matches: 4. CDR3 in DNA: TGTGCCAGCAGCGTAGCTAGCGGGTGGACCTACGAGCAGTACTTC. This encodes CASSVASGWTYEQYF. Full variable domain (missing parts from reference TRBV9 and TRBJ2-7): DSGVTQTPKHLITATGQRVTLRCSPRSGDLSVYWYQQSLDQGLQFLIQYYNGEERAKGNILERFSAQQFPDLHSELNLSSLELGDSALYFCASSVASGWTYEQYFGPGTRLTVT.

J is TRBJ2-1 and V is TRBV18; D is unresolved. The germline V and J ends were trimmed by 7 bases and 5 bases, with 9 bases remaining between them. This CDR3 region has 12 residues. The germline gives CDR1 KGHSH, CDR2 LQKENI. The DNA of the CDR3 is TGTGCCAGCTGCGGTCTAGACAATGAGCAGTTCTTC. Translating gives CASCGLDNEQFF. The variable domain in full, with the rest retrieved from reference TRBV18 and TRBJ2-1, is NAGVMQNPRHLVRRRGQEARLRCSPMKGHSHVYWYRQLPEEGLKFMVYLQKENIIDESGMPKERFSAEFPKEGPSILRIQQVVRGDSAAYFCASCGLDNEQFFGPGTRLTVL.

The CDR3 coding sequence is TGTGCCAGCAGCCAAGTGTTACAGGGGGACTACACCTTC. Translating it yields CASSQVLQGDYTF. The rearrangement links TRBV3-1 (or the pseudogene TRBV3-2) to TRBJ1-2; 8 nucleotides align to TRBD1. J lost 10 bases, V lost 1 base, and 5 bases had no gene match. The CDR3 extends over 13 amino acids. Per the germline V gene, CDR1 is LGHDT and CDR2 is YNNKEL (reference sequence).

J is TRBJ2-3 and V is TRBV13; 11 bases map to TRBD1. The CDR3 has 14 amino acids. Unmatched junction bases numbered 5, after V lost 5 bases and J lost 7 bases. CDR1 PRHDT and CDR2 FYEKMQ come from the germline V gene (reference sequence). The CDR3 here is CASSPGTGGYTQYF. In DNA, the CDR3 is TGTGCCAGCAGCCCAGGGACAGGGGGATATACGCAGTATTTT.

The J gene is TRBJ1-1, the V gene TRBV29-1, with D perhaps TRBD1 (6 bases). There are 14 residues in the CDR3. Germline V gives CDR1 SQVTM, CDR2 ANQGSEA. Between the trimmed V and J ends, which lost 6 bases and 5 bases, there was a span of 19 bases. The CDR3 region has the DNA TGCAGCGTCGCCTGGCAGGGGTTAAGGACTGAAGCTTTCTTT. It yields the protein CSVAWQGLRTEAFF. Combining the CDR3 with reference TRBV29-1 and TRBJ1-1 gives the whole variable domain SAVISQKPSRDICQRGTSLTIQCQVDSQVTMMFWYRQQPGQSLTLIATANQGSEATYESGFVIDKFPISRPNLTFSTLTVSNMSPEDSSIYLCSVAWQGLRTEAFFGQGTRLTVV.

This sequence joins TRBV2 and TRBJ2-3; TRBD2 agrees at 9 bases. This CDR3 comprises 15 residues. CDR1 and CDR2 (germline): SNHLY, FYNNEI. Trimming cost V 6 bases and J 0 bases; bases outside gene matches: 4. CDR3 sequence: CASSLAGLSTDTQYF. For the CDR3, the DNA is TGTGCCAGCAGCCTAGCGGGGCTTAGCACAGATACGCAGTATTTT.

The V and J genes are TRBV19 and TRBJ1-6; no firm D call. Germline CDR1 and CDR2: LNHDA and SQIVND (reference sequence). The V end lost 6 bases, the J end lost 7 bases, and 16 bases lay between the germline ends. The CDR3 consists of 15 residues. The CDR3 nucleotides are TGTGCCAGTAGCAGTTCCGGCGGGCCAAATTCACCCCTCCACTTT. Translated: CASSSSGGPNSPLHF. The entire variable domain, with the rest obtained from reference TRBV19 and TRBJ1-6, is as follows: DGGITQSPKYLFRKEGQNVTLSCEQNLNHDAMYWYRQDPGQGLRLIYYSQIVNDFQKGDIAEGYSVSREKKESFPLTVTSAQKNPTAFYLCASSSSGGPNSPLHFGNGTRLTVT.

The genes are TRBV5-1 and TRBJ2-5; 9 bases are shared with TRBD2. The germline gives CDR1 SGHRS, CDR2 YFSETQ. Trimming took 0 bases from V and 4 from J; bases not matched to a gene: 7. The CDR3 spans 16 residues. The CDR3 DNA reads TGCGCCAGCAGCTTGGGTTCTAGCGGGAATTCAGAGACCCAGTACTTC. As protein: CASSLGSSGNSETQYF.

This sequence joins TRBV3-1 (or the pseudogene TRBV3-2) and TRBJ2-4, with 7 bases matching TRBD1. V trimming: 1 base; J trimming: 5 bases; junction bases outside the gene matches: 5. This CDR3 contains 15 residues. Germline CDR1 LGHDT, CDR2 YNNKEL (reference sequence). The CDR3 region has the DNA TGTGCCAGCAGCCAAGGGACAGGTCCTCAAAACATTCAGTACTTC. Amino acids: CASSQGTGPQNIQYF.

The chain couples TRBV5-1 to TRBJ2-5; 11 positions agree with TRBD2. The V segment lost 4 bases and the J segment 5 bases; nucleotides outside the gene matches: 7. The CDR3 is 15 amino acids. Germline V gives CDR1 SGHRS, CDR2 YFSETQ. The CDR3 loop reads CASSPKLAGAETQYF. Here the CDR3 DNA reads TGCGCCAGCAGCCCTAAACTAGCGGGGGCGGAGACCCAGTACTTC. Complete variable domain (other parts from reference TRBV5-1 and TRBJ2-5): KAGVTQTPRYLIKTRGQQVTLSCSPISGHRSVSWYQQTPGQGLQFLFEYFSETQRNKGNFPGRFSGRQFSNSRSEMNVSTLELGDSALYLCASSPKLAGAETQYFGPGTRLLVL.

This clone occurred a few times. The chain employs TRBV5-1 and TRBJ1-2; 9 nucleotides match TRBD1. This CDR3 comprises 14 residues. In germline, CDR1 is SGHRS, CDR2 YFSETQ. V shed 3 bases, J shed 1 base, and the junction held 1 base outside the gene matches. CDR3 sequence: CASSWGQGNYGYTF. CDR3 DNA sequence: TGCGCCAGCAGCTGGGGACAGGGTAACTATGGCTACACCTTC.

The rearrangement uses TRBV18 and TRBJ1-1; D is ambiguous. This CDR3 has 14 residues. Germline V gene lookup returns CDR1 KGHSH and CDR2 LQKENI. The V end was cut by 4 bases, the J end by 1 base, with 10 bases between. Here the CDR3 reads CASSRNARNTEAFF. The CDR3 coding sequence is TGTGCCAGCTCACGAAACGCCAGGAACACTGAAGCTTTCTTT.

V is TRBV18 and J is TRBJ1-1, with a weak D call TRBD1 (5 bases). There are 14 residues in the CDR3. V lost 3 bases, J lost 4 bases, and 12 bases lay in between. Germline CDR1 and CDR2: KGHSH and LQKENI. The CDR3 loop is CASSPPGGVTEAFF. In nucleotides, the CDR3 is TGTGCCAGCTCACCTCCCGGGGGAGTCACTGAAGCTTTCTTT.

This clone was counted a few times. The V gene is TRBV6-6, the J gene TRBJ2-1, with 9 positions matching TRBD2. CDR1 is MNHNY, CDR2 SVGAGI, per germline (reference sequence). The CDR3 totals 15 residues. V was pared by 5 bases and J by 7 bases, with 9 bases of the junction left unmatched. Here the CDR3 DNA reads TGTGCCAGCAGTCGCATAGCGGGGGACGGGAATGAGCAGTTCTTC. Its protein is CASSRIAGDGNEQFF.

This rearrangement joins TRBV2 to TRBJ1-2, with D uncertain. V was clipped by 7 bases and J by 7 bases, with 10 bases between them. This CDR3 contains 11 residues. CDR1 is SNHLY and CDR2 is FYNNEI in the germline V gene. The CDR3, as DNA: TGTGCCAGCACCCCGATGCGTGGCTACACCTTC. Amino acids: CASTPMRGYTF.

The CDR3, as DNA: TGTGCCATCAGTGAGTCGCATTCGTCAGATCACAACTATGGCTACACCTTC. Residues: CAISESHSSDHNYGYTF. The chain joins TRBV10-3 to TRBJ1-2; D unresolved. V was cut by 0 bases and J by 2 bases, with 16 bases left in between. Germline V CDR1 and CDR2: ENHRY, SYGVKD. The CDR3 loop spans 17 amino acids.

The chain carries TRBV5-1 and TRBJ2-1; 11 bases agree with TRBD2. J was trimmed by 1 base and V by 4 bases; bases with no gene match: 10. CDR1 is SGHRS, CDR2 YFSETQ, per germline. The CDR3 is 18 amino acids. CDR3 residues: CASSVYGTSGGSYNEQFF. The CDR3 DNA follows: TGCGCCAGCAGCGTTTATGGGACTAGCGGAGGGTCCTACAATGAGCAGTTCTTC.

The V call is TRBV10-3, the J call TRBJ2-7; 9 nucleotides match TRBD2. CDR3 size: 16 residues. Losses at the gene ends were 3 bases for V and 4 bases for J; bases not matched to a gene: 10. The germline gives CDR1 ENHRY, CDR2 SYGVKD. CDR3 amino acids: CAISELQLAGKYEQYF. DNA of the CDR3: TGTGCCATCAGTGAACTCCAACTAGCGGGCAAATACGAGCAGTACTTC.

V usage is TRBV28 and J usage is TRBJ2-7; D is unresolved. The V gene's germline CDR1 is MDHEN and CDR2 SYDVKM. The CDR3 covers 12 residues. Trimming removed 2 bases at V and 3 bases at J, with 5 bases between. This CDR3 is CASSLQVYEQYF. CDR3 sequence (DNA): TGTGCCAGCAGTTTACAGGTCTACGAGCAGTACTTC.

DNA for the CDR3: TGTGCCAGCAGTTTTTTGGGACAGGCGAGCTCCTACGAGCAGTACTTC. It translates to CASSFLGQASSYEQYF. The rearrangement links TRBV28 to TRBJ2-7, with 8 bases fitting TRBD1. J gave up 0 bases and V 3 bases, and 7 bases lay outside the gene matches. Germline CDR1 is MDHEN and CDR2 is SYDVKM. The CDR3 totals 16 residues. The full variable domain, its missing parts supplied by reference TRBV28 and TRBJ2-7, is DVKVTQSSRYLVKRTGEKVFLECVQDMDHENMFWYRQDPGLGLRLIYFSYDVKMKEKGDIPEGYSVSREKKERFSLILESASTNQTSMYLCASSFLGQASSYEQYFGPGTRLTVT.

The chain links TRBV10-3 to TRBJ2-2; 7 nucleotides line up with TRBD2. The CDR3 consists of 14 residues. The germline V gene has CDR1 ENHRY and CDR2 SYGVKD. The V gene end was trimmed by 6 bases and the J gene end by 1 base; junction bases not matched to a gene: 2. The CDR3: CAIRASGNTGELFF. DNA of the CDR3: TGTGCCATCAGGGCTAGCGGGAACACCGGGGAGCTGTTTTTT.